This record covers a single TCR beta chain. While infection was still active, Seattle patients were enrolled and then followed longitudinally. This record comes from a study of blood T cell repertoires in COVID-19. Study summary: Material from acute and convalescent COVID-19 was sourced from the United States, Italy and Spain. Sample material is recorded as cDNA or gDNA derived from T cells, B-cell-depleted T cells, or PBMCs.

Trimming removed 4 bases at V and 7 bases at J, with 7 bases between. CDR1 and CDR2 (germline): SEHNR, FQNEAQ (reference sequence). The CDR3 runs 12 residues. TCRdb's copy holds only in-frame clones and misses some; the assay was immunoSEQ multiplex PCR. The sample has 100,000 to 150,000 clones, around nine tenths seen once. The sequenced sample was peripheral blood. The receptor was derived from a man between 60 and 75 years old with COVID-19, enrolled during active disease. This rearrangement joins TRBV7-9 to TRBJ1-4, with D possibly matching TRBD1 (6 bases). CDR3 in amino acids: CASSSTGEKLFF. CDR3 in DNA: TGTGCCAGCAGCTCGACAGGTGAAAAACTGTTTTTT.